The 21 T cell receptor beta chains below come from one sample, sequenced in a study of blood T cells in healthy people across ages. Together with a sample-barcoded 5' primer, a J-beta primer mix was included in a second PCR lasting about 6 to 11 cycles. MiXCR, run by TCRdb on the 5' RACE reads, gives a single entry per CDR3 protein. The sample consists of over 950,000 distinct CDR3 sequences, under 40% of them appearing once. The sample comprised blood. These receptors all come from a man younger than 30 in good health.

This rearrangement joins TRBV11-2 to TRBJ2-7; 8 nucleotides match TRBD1. The CDR3 has 16 amino acids. Trimming took 0 bases from V and 0 from J; bases not matched to a gene: 4. CDR1 and CDR2 from the germline V gene are SGHAT and FQNNGV. CDR3 region: CASSLETGAFSYEQYF. CDR3 DNA sequence: TGTGCCAGCAGCTTAGAGACAGGGGCCTTCTCCTACGAGCAGTACTTC.

J is TRBJ1-1 and V is TRBV7-3; the D gene is possibly TRBD1 (5 bases). This CDR3 is built from 13 residues. Germline CDR1 reads SGHTA; CDR2 reads FQGTGA. The V gene lost 1 base and the J gene lost 4 bases, with 7 bases spanning the gap. The CDR3 DNA reads TGTGCCAGCAGCTTAAAGCAGGGCACTGAAGCTTTCTTT. It specifies CASSLKQGTEAFF.

The chain combines TRBV9 with TRBJ1-5, with D maybe TRBD1 (5 bases). Per germline, CDR1 SGDLS and CDR2 YYNGEE. The CDR3 consists of 15 residues. The V end lost 0 bases, the J end lost 4 bases, and 11 bases lay between the germline ends. The CDR3 nucleotides are TGTGCCAGCAGCGTAGGGGGGAATGAGAATCAGCCCCAGCATTTT. It translates to CASSVGGNENQPQHF. The variable domain in full, with the rest retrieved from reference TRBV9 and TRBJ1-5, is DSGVTQTPKHLITATGQRVTLRCSPRSGDLSVYWYQQSLDQGLQFLIQYYNGEERAKGNILERFSAQQFPDLHSELNLSSLELGDSALYFCASSVGGNENQPQHFGDGTRLSIL.

The chain employs TRBV18 and TRBJ1-2; 10 positions agree with TRBD1. Germline V lookup: CDR1 KGHSH, CDR2 LQKENI. This CDR3 region has 14 residues. The J segment lost 7 bases and the V segment lost 3 bases, leaving 5 bases of the junction unmatched. The CDR3 region is CASSPGQGISGYTF. Written as DNA, the CDR3 is TGTGCCAGCTCACCGGGACAGGGGATAAGTGGCTACACCTTC. The entire variable domain, with the rest obtained from reference TRBV18 and TRBJ1-2, is as follows: NAGVMQNPRHLVRRRGQEARLRCSPMKGHSHVYWYRQLPEEGLKFMVYLQKENIIDESGMPKERFSAEFPKEGPSILRIQQVVRGDSAAYFCASSPGQGISGYTFGSGTRLTVV.

The CDR3 nucleotides are TGCAGTGCTAGAGGGCAGGGAGTGGTGTACGAGCAGTACTTC. The encoded protein is CSARGQGVVYEQYF. The V and J genes are TRBV20-1 and TRBJ2-7; either TRBD1 or TRBD2 may fit D (5 bases each). Looked up from germline, CDR1 is DFQATT and CDR2 is SNEGSKA (reference sequence). V lost 1 base to trimming and J lost 4 bases, with 14 bases between them. There are 14 residues in the CDR3.

This clonotype came up a few times. J is TRBJ2-7 and V is TRBV20-1, with 10 nucleotides matching TRBD2. CDR1 is DFQATT, CDR2 SNEGSKA, per germline (reference sequence). V trimming: 6 bases; J trimming: 0 bases; junction bases outside the gene matches: 8. The CDR3 runs 15 residues. The CDR3 region is CSANPGLASSYEQYF. The CDR3 DNA is TGCAGTGCCAACCCGGGACTAGCGAGCTCCTACGAGCAGTACTTC.

The rearrangement joins TRBV28 to TRBJ2-1; 7 bases are shared with TRBD2. With V trimmed by 5 bases and J by 0 bases, 10 bases remained unmatched. This CDR3 has 17 residues. CDR1 MDHEN and CDR2 SYDVKM come from the germline V gene. Here the CDR3 DNA reads TGTGCCAGCAGTGGGCCTTGGGGGGGGAGCTCCTACAATGAGCAGTTCTTC. Its translation: CASSGPWGGSSYNEQFF.

Only a few counts were recorded for this clonotype. The chain links TRBV20-1 to TRBJ2-4; 7 bases match TRBD2. The CDR3 spans 15 residues. The J segment lost 2 bases and the V segment lost 6 bases, leaving 10 bases of the junction unmatched. Germline loops: CDR1 DFQATT, CDR2 SNEGSKA (reference sequence). CDR3 in DNA: TGCAGTGCCGCAACAGCGGGGTATTCCAAAAACATTCAGTACTTC. Its protein product is CSAATAGYSKNIQYF.

J is TRBJ2-2 and V is TRBV27; D gene uncertain. Per the germline V gene, CDR1 is MNHEY and CDR2 is SMNVEV (reference sequence). V was cut by 5 bases and J by 2 bases, with 12 bases left in between. The CDR3 runs 15 residues. For the CDR3, the DNA is TGTGCCAGCAGTCCCTCACCTAGTAACACCGGGGAGCTGTTTTTT. Translating gives CASSPSPSNTGELFF.

The chain carries TRBV7-8 and TRBJ2-4; D is undetermined. This CDR3 is 18 amino acids long. Germline CDR1 reads SGHVS; CDR2 reads FQNEAQ. Deletions cut 5 bases from V and 0 bases from J, with 20 bases between. The CDR3 DNA sequence: TGTGCCAGCAGCCCAGTCCGACCCAGACCACTAGCCAAAAACATTCAGTACTTC. This gives the protein CASSPVRPRPLAKNIQYF.

The rearrangement uses TRBV20-1 and TRBJ2-1; D perhaps matches TRBD1 (6 bases). Trimming removed 5 bases from V and 8 bases from J, with 10 bases in between. This CDR3 comprises 11 residues. Germline values: CDR1 DFQATT, CDR2 SNEGSKA (reference sequence). CDR3 amino acids: CSARRGYEQFF. The CDR3 DNA sequence: TGCAGTGCTCGAAGGGGGTATGAGCAGTTCTTC.

CDR3 sequence: CASSQGFGAGTDTQYF. The CDR3, as DNA: TGCGCCAGCAGCCAAGGGTTCGGAGCTGGCACAGATACGCAGTATTTT. The rearrangement uses TRBV4-1 and TRBJ2-3, with D hard to call. Per the germline V gene, CDR1 is MGHRA and CDR2 is YSYEKL. Trimming shortened V by 1 base and J by 1 base, and 12 bases separated the two germline ends. CDR3 size: 16 residues.

This clonotype was picked up a small number of times. The chain is built from TRBV12-3 or TRBV12-4 and TRBJ2-5; tentative D call: TRBD1 (5 bases). Trimming removed 5 bases at V and 5 bases at J, with 12 bases between. The CDR3 covers 13 residues. CDR3 loop: CASSGSGSETQYF. The DNA for the CDR3 is TGTGCCAGCAGTGGGTCAGGGTCGGAGACCCAGTACTTC.

With respect to this clonotype: One end of the junction is discordant with germline, which a read error may explain. The chain carries TRBV20-1 and TRBJ2-7; 9 bases map to TRBD1. Germline values: CDR1 DFQATT, CDR2 SNEGSKA (reference sequence). The length of the CDR3 is 15 residues. The CDR3 reads CSAGEQGAPYYEQYF. In nucleotides, the CDR3 is TGCAGTGCTGGAGAACAGGGGGCCCCCTACTACGAGCAGTACTTC.

The gene calls are TRBV10-3 and TRBJ2-1; D assignment may be TRBD1 or TRBD2 (6 bases each). This CDR3 spans 14 amino acids. Trimming shortened V by 6 bases and J by 2 bases, and 11 bases separated the two germline ends. CDR1 and CDR2 (germline): ENHRY, SYGVKD. The CDR3, as DNA: TGTGCCATCAGGGATAGGGGGGCCTACAATGAGCAGTTCTTC. It yields the protein CAIRDRGAYNEQFF.

This clonotype has a count of ten or more. The chain recombines TRBV10-3 with TRBJ1-2; D remains unclear. CDR3 length: 14 amino acids. Germline CDR1 reads ENHRY; CDR2 reads SYGVKD. With 0 bases removed from V and 6 bases from J, the gap between germline ends came to 11 bases. CDR3 sequence reads: CAISESSTPNGYTF. CDR3 bases: TGTGCCATCAGTGAGTCTTCGACTCCGAATGGCTACACCTTC.

The gene calls are TRBV5-1 and TRBJ2-3; 7 bases are shared with TRBD1. Germline values: CDR1 SGHRS, CDR2 YFSETQ. The CDR3 is 16 amino acids. The trim removed 4 bases at V and 0 bases at J, leaving 8 bases unmatched. DNA for the CDR3: TGCGCCAGCAGCCAAACTCCGGGACAGAGCACAGATACGCAGTATTTT. Its translation is CASSQTPGQSTDTQYF.

This clonotype was recorded a few times. V usage is TRBV29-1 and J usage is TRBJ2-3; D remains unclear. The CDR3 runs 16 residues. Germline V gene lookup returns CDR1 SQVTM and CDR2 ANQGSEA. V shed 5 bases and J shed 0 bases, with 18 bases lying between them. The CDR3 nucleotides are TGCAGCGTTAAGGGCCGTATTGTACCTAGCACAGATACGCAGTATTTT. Its translation: CSVKGRIVPSTDTQYF.

This clonotype came up a few times. V and J are TRBV6-5 and TRBJ2-7; the match to TRBD1 covers 9 bases. CDR3 length: 15 residues. V trimming: 4 bases; J trimming: 3 bases; junction bases outside the gene matches: 7. Germline V lookup: CDR1 MNHEY, CDR2 SVGAGI. The CDR3 spells CASSSPGTGLYEQYF. The CDR3 DNA is TGTGCCAGCAGTTCCCCCGGGACAGGGCTCTACGAGCAGTACTTC.

The sample holds a few counts of this clonotype. V is TRBV20-1 and J is TRBJ2-5, with TRBD1 identical over 7 bases. This CDR3 has 15 residues. Germline V gives CDR1 DFQATT, CDR2 SNEGSKA (reference sequence). Losses at the gene ends were 6 bases for V and 2 bases for J; bases not matched to a gene: 12. The CDR3 loop reads CSAPPPGQWQETQYF. DNA of the CDR3: TGCAGTGCCCCCCCGCCGGGACAGTGGCAAGAGACCCAGTACTTC.

This clonotype turned up a few times. V is TRBV20-1 and J is TRBJ2-1; TRBD2 matches at 13 bases. The CDR3 extends over 15 amino acids. Per the germline V gene, CDR1 is DFQATT and CDR2 is SNEGSKA (reference sequence). After removal of 5 bases from V and 7 bases from J, the junction contained 8 bases not matched to a gene. The CDR3 nucleotides are TGCAGTGCTGGACAGACTAGCGGGGGGTCGAATGAGCAGTTCTTC. This encodes CSAGQTSGGSNEQFF.